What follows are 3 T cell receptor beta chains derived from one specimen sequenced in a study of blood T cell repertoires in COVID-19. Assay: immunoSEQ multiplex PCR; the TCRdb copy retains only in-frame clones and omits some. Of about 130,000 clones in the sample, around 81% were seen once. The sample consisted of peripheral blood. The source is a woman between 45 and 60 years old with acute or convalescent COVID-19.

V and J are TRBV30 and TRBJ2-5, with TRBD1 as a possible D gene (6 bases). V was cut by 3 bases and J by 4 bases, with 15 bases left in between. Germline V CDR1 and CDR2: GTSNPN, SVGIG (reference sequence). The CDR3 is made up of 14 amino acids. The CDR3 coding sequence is TGTGCCTGGAGGGGCAGGGGTGGAGGAGAGACCCAGTACTTC. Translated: CAWRGRGGGETQYF.

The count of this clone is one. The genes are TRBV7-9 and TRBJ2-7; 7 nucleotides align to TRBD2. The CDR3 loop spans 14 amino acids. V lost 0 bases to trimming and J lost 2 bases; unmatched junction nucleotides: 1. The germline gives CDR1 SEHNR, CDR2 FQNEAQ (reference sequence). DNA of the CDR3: TGTGCCAGCAGCTTAGCGGGAGGGACCTACGAGCAGTACTTC. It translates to CASSLAGGTYEQYF.

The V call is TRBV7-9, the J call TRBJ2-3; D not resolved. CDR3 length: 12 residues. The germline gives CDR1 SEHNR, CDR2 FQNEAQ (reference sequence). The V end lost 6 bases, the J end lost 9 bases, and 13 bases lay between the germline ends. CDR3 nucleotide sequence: TGTGCCAGCAGATCTCTGCCGGAGACGCAGTATTTT. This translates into CASRSLPETQYF.